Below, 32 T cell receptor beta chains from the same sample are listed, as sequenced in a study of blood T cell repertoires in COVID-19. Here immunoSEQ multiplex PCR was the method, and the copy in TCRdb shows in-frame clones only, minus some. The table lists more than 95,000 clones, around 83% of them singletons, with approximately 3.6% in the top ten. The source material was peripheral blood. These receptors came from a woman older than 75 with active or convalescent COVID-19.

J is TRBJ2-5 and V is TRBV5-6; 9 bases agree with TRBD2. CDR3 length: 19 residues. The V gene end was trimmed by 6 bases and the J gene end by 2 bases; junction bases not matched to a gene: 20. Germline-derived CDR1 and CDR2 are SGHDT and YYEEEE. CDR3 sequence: CASNMWRGTSPLRQETQYF. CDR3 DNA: TGTGCCAGCAACATGTGGAGGGGGACTAGCCCGTTAAGGCAAGAGACCCAGTACTTC. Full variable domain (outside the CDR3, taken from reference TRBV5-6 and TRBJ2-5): DAGVTQSPTHLIKTRGQQVTLRCSPKSGHDTVSWYQQALGQGPQFIFQYYEEEERQRGNFPDRFSGHQFPNYSSELNVNALLLGDSALYLCASNMWRGTSPLRQETQYFGPGTRLLVL.

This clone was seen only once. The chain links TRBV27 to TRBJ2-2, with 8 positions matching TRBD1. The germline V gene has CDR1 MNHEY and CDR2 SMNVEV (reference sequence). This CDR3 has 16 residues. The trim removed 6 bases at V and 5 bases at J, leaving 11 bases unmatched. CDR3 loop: CASSGRQGLSTGELFF. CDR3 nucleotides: TGTGCCAGCAGCGGCCGACAGGGGTTATCAACCGGGGAGCTGTTTTTT.

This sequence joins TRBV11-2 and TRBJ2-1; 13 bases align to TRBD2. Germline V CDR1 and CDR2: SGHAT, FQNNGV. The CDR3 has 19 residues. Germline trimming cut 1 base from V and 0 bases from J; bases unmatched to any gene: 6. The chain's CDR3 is CASSLVSWTSGSSYNEQFF. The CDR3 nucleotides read TGTGCCAGCAGCTTAGTATCTTGGACTAGCGGGAGCTCCTACAATGAGCAGTTCTTC.

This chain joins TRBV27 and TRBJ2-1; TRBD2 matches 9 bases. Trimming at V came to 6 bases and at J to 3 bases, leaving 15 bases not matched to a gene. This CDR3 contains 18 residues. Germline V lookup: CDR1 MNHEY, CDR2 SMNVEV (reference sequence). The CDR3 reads CASRLTGLGGRVYNEQFF. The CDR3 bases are TGTGCCAGCAGGTTGACAGGGCTTGGCGGGAGGGTCTACAATGAGCAGTTCTTC.

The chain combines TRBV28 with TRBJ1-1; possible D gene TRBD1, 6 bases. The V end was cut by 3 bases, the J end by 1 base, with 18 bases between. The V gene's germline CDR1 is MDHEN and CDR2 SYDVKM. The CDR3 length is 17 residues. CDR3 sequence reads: CASSFGRGLTGNTEAFF. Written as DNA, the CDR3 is TGTGCCAGCAGTTTCGGCAGGGGCCTCACGGGGAACACTGAAGCTTTCTTT.

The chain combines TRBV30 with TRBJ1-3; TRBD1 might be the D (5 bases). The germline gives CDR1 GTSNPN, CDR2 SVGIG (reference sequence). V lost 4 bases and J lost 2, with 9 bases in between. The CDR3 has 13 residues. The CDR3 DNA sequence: TGTGCCTGGACTCGGGGGGCTGGAAACACCATATATTTT. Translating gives CAWTRGAGNTIYF.

The CDR3 sequence is CASSEWGGFSPLHF. The CDR3 region has the DNA TGTGCCAGCAGTGAATGGGGGGGTTTTTCACCCCTCCACTTT. V gene TRBV6-1 combines with J gene TRBJ1-6; the D gene is possibly TRBD1 (5 bases). The germline CDR1 and CDR2 sequences are MNHNS and SASEGT. The CDR3 covers 14 residues. The V and J ends lost 2 bases and 9 bases respectively, with 11 bases between them.

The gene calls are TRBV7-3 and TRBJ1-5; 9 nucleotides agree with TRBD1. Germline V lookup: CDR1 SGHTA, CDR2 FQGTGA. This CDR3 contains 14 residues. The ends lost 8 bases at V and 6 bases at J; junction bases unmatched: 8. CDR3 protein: CASHGTGQSQPQHF. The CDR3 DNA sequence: TGTGCCAGCCATGGGACAGGGCAAAGTCAGCCCCAGCATTTT.

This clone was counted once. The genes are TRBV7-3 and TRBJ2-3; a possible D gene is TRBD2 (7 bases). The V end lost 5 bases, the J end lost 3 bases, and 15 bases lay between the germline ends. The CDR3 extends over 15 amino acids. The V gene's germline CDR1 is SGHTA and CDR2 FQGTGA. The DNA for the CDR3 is TGTGCCAGCAGCCCCGGGCGGGGGCGGACAGATACGCAGTATTTT. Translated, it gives CASSPGRGRTDTQYF.

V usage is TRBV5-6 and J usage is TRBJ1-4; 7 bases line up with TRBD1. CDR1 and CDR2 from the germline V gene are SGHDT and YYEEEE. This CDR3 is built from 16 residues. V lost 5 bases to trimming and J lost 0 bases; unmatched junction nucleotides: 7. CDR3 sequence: CASSEDRQATNEKLFF. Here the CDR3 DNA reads TGTGCCAGCAGTGAGGACAGGCAGGCAACTAATGAAAAACTGTTTTTT.

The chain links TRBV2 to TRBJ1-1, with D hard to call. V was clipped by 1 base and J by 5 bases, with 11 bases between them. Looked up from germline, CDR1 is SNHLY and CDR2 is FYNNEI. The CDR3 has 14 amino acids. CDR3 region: CASSEVFARTEAFF. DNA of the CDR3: TGTGCCAGCAGTGAAGTTTTCGCGAGGACTGAAGCTTTCTTT.

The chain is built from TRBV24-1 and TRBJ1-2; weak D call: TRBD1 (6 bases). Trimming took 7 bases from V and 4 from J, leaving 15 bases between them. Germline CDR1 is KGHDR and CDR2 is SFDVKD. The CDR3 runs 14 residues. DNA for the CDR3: TGTGCCACCAGCGCTACAGGGTCGAGCTATGGCTACACCTTC. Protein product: CATSATGSSYGYTF.

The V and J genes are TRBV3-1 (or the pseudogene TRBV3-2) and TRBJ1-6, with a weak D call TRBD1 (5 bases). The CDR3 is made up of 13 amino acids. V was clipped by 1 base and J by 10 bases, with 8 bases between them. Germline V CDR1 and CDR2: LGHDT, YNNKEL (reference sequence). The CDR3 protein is CASSQGQRSPLHF. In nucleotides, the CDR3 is TGTGCCAGCAGCCAAGGACAGCGCTCACCCCTCCACTTT.

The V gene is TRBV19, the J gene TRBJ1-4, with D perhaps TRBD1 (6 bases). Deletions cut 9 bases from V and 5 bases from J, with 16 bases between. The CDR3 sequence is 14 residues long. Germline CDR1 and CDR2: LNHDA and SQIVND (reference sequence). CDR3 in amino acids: CASSTGGLNEKLFF. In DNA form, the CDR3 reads TGTGCCAGCTCAACCGGGGGGCTAAATGAAAAACTGTTTTTT.

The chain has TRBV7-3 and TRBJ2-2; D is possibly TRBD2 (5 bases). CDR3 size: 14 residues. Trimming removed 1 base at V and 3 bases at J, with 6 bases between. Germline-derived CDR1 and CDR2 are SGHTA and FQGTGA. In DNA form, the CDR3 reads TGTGCCAGCAGCTTAAAGAGGGACACCGGGGAGCTGTTTTTT. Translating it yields CASSLKRDTGELFF.

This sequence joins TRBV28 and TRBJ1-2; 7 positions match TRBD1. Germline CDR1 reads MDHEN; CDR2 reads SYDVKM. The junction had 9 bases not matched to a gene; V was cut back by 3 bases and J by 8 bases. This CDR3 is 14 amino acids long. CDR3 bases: TGTGCCAGCAGTTTGGGACAGTTATATGGCGGCTACACCTTC. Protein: CASSLGQLYGGYTF.

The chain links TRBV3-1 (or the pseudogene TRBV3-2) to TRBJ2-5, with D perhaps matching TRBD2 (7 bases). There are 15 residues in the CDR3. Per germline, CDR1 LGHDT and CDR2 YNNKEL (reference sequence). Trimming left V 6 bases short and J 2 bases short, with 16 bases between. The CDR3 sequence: CASSKSGTYQETQYF. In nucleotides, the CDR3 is TGTGCCAGCAGTAAGAGCGGGACATATCAAGAGACCCAGTACTTC.

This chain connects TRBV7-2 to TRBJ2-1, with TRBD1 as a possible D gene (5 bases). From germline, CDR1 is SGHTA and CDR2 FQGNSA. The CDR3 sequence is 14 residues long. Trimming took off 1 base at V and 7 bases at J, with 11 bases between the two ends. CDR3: CASSLVARANEQFF. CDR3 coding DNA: TGTGCCAGCAGCTTAGTGGCCAGGGCGAATGAGCAGTTCTTC. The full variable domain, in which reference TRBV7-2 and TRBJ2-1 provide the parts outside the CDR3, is GAGVSQSPSNKVTEKGKDVELRCDPISGHTALYWYRQSLGQGLEFLIYFQGNSAPDKSGLPSDRFSAERTGGSVSTLTIQRTQQEDSAVYLCASSLVARANEQFFGPGTRLTVL.

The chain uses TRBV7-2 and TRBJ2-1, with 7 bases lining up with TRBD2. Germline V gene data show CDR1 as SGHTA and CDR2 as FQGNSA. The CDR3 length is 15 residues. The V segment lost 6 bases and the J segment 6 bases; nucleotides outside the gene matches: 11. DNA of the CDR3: TGTGCCAGCAGGGGTGGGCGGGAGACCCGCAATGAGCAGTTCTTC. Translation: CASRGGRETRNEQFF.

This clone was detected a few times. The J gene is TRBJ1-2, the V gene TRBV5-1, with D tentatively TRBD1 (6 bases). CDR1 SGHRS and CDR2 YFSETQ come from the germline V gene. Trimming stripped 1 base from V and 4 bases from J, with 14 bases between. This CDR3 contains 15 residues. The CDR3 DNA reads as TGCGCCAGCAGCTTGCAGGCAGGGGAAGTCTATGGCTACACCTTC. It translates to CASSLQAGEVYGYTF.

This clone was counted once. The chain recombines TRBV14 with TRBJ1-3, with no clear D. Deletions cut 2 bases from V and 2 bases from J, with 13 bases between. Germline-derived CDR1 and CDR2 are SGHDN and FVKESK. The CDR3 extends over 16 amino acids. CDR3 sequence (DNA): TGTGCCAGCAGCCAACCTCCGGGAAAAACTGGAAACACCATATATTTT. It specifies CASSQPPGKTGNTIYF.

The CDR3, as DNA: TGTGCCAGCAGTAGAACTACAGGGGCCTGGAACACTGAAGCTTTCTTT. Residues: CASSRTTGAWNTEAFF. The V gene is TRBV6-2 or TRBV6-3, the J gene TRBJ1-1, with 7 positions matching TRBD1. V lost 5 bases to trimming and J lost 1 base; unmatched junction nucleotides: 10. The CDR3 contains 16 residues. Germline CDR1 reads MNHEY; CDR2 reads SVGEGT.

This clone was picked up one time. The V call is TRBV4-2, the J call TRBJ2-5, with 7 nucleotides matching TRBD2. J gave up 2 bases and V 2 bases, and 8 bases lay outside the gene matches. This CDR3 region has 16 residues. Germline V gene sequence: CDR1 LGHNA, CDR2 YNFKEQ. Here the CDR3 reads CASSQIGGTLQETQYF. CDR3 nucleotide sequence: TGTGCCAGCAGCCAAATCGGGGGGACCCTTCAAGAGACCCAGTACTTC.

As DNA, the CDR3 is TGTGCCAGCAGACAAAACAACGAGCAGTACTTC. This translates into CASRQNNEQYF. The chain carries TRBV7-9 and TRBJ2-7; D ambiguous. The ends were cut back, 6 bases at V and 5 bases at J, with 8 bases in the middle. Germline V gene lookup returns CDR1 SEHNR and CDR2 FQNEAQ (reference sequence). The CDR3 extends over 11 amino acids.

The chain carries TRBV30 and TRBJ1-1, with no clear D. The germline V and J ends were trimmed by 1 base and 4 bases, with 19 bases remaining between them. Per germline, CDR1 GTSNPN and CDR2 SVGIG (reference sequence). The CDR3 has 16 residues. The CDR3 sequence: CAWSARWIDGRTEAFF. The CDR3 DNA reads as TGTGCCTGGAGTGCGCGGTGGATTGACGGCCGCACTGAAGCTTTCTTT.

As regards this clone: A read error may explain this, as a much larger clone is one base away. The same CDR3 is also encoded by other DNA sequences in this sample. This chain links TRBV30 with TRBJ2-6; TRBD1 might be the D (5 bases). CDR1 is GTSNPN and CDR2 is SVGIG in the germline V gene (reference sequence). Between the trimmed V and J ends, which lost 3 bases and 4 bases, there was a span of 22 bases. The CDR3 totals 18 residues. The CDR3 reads CAWRSPGAETAGANVLTF. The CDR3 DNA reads TGTGCCTGGAGATCTCCTGGGGCTGAAACGGCGGGGGCCAACGTCCTGACTTTC.

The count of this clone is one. DNA for the CDR3: TGTGCCAGCTCACCACTAGCGGAGGAGACCCAGTACTTC. This codes for CASSPLAEETQYF. The rearrangement uses TRBV18 and TRBJ2-5, with a tentative D call TRBD2 (6 bases). Germline V gives CDR1 KGHSH, CDR2 LQKENI. V was clipped by 1 base and J by 5 bases, with 8 bases between them. The CDR3 covers 13 residues.

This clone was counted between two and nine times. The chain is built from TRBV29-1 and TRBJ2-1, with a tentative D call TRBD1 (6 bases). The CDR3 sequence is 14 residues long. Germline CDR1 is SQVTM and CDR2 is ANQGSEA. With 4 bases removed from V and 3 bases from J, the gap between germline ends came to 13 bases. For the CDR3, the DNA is TGCAGCGTTGTTTGGACAGTGATCTACAATGAGCAGTTCTTC. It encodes CSVVWTVIYNEQFF.

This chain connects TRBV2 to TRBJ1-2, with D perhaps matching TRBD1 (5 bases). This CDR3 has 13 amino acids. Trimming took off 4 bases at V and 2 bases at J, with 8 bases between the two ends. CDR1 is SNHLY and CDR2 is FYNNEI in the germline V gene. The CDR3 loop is CASSGQRNYGYTF. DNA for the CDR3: TGTGCCAGCAGTGGACAGAGAAACTATGGCTACACCTTC. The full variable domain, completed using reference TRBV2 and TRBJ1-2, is EPEVTQTPSHQVTQMGQEVILRCVPISNHLYFYWYRQILGQKVEFLVSFYNNEISEKSEIFDDQFSVERPDGSNFTLKIRSTKLEDSAMYFCASSGQRNYGYTFGSGTRLTVV.

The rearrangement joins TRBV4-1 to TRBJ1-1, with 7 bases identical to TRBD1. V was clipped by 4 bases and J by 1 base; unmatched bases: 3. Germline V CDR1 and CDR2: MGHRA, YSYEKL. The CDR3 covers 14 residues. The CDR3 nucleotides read TGCGCCAGCAGCCGAGGACAGGAGAACACTGAAGCTTTCTTT. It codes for CASSRGQENTEAFF.

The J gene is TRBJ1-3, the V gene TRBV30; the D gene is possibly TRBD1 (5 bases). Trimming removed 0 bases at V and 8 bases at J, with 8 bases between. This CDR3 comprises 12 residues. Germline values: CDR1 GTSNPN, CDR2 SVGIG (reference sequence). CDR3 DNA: TGTGCCTGGAGTGTACGGGGGTACACCATATATTTT. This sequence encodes CAWSVRGYTIYF. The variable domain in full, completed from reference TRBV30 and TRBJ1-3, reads SQTIHQWPATLVQPVGSPLSLECTVEGTSNPNLYWYRQAAGRGLQLLFYSVGIGQISSEVPQNLSASRPQDRQFILSSKKLLLSDSGFYLCAWSVRGYTIYFGEGSWLTVV.

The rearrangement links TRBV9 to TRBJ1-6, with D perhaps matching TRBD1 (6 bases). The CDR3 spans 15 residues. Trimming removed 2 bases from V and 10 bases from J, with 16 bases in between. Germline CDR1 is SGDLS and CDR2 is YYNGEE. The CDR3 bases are TGTGCCAGCAGCGTTGAACAGGGTCGGAACTCACCCCTCCACTTT. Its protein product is CASSVEQGRNSPLHF. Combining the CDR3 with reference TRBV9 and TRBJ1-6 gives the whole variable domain DSGVTQTPKHLITATGQRVTLRCSPRSGDLSVYWYQQSLDQGLQFLIQYYNGEERAKGNILERFSAQQFPDLHSELNLSSLELGDSALYFCASSVEQGRNSPLHFGNGTRLTVT.